The clone carrying this T cell receptor beta chain appeared a single time. The CDR3 sequence is 13 residues long. Germline CDR1 SGHNT, CDR2 YENEEA. Trimming pared 6 bases from V and 0 bases from J, leaving 5 bases between. This sample was included in a study of T cells after somatic rescue of genetic block. The table came from immunoSEQ multiplex PCR; TCRdb's copy has only in-frame clones and leaves some out. In the table there are some 13,000 clones, approximately 70% of which are singletons. The source material was peripheral blood mononuclear cells (PBMCs). The TCR was taken from a boy aged 5-17 years. The rearrangement joins TRBV11-3 to TRBJ2-2; the D is unclear. CDR3 in DNA: TGTGCCAGCAGAGGCCCGAACACCGGGGAGCTGTTTTTT. Its translation: CASRGPNTGELFF.